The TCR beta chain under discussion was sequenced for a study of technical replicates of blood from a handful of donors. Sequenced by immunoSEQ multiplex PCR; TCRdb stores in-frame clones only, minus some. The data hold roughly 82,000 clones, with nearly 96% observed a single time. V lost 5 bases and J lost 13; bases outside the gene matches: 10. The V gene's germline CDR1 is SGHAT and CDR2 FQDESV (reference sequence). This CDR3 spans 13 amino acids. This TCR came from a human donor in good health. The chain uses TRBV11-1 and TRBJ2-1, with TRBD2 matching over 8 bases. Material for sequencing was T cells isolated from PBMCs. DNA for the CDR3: TGTGCCAGCAGCCCTGAAACCGGGACTAGACAGTTCTTC. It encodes CASSPETGTRQFF.